The 2 T cell receptor beta chains listed next were all sequenced from one sample in a study of cytotoxic CD8 clonotypes in ibrutinib-treated CLL. Repertoires were generated with immunoSEQ multiplex PCR, while TCRdb's copy carries only in-frame clones and drops some. Altogether 150,000 to 200,000 clones are present, about 88% being singletons, with the ten largest covering around 3%. Sequenced material: PBMCs, taken at disease progression, from a patient treated with ibrutinib. These receptors all stem from a human donor with chronic lymphocytic leukemia.

The V and J genes are TRBV19 and TRBJ1-4; D may be TRBD1 (5 bases). Per germline, CDR1 LNHDA and CDR2 SQIVND (reference sequence). The length of the CDR3 is 15 residues. The V and J ends lost 4 bases and 3 bases respectively, with 12 bases between them. CDR3: CASSKNRNPNEKLFF. Written as DNA, the CDR3 is TGTGCCAGTAGTAAAAACAGGAACCCTAATGAAAAACTGTTTTTT.

The V and J genes are TRBV19 and TRBJ1-5; 7 bases fit TRBD1. The germline V gene has CDR1 LNHDA and CDR2 SQIVND (reference sequence). The V gene end was trimmed by 4 bases and the J gene end by 0 bases; junction bases not matched to a gene: 6. This CDR3 region has 16 residues. The CDR3 DNA sequence: TGTGCCAGTAGTAGACAGGGTTGGGATAGCAATCAGCCCCAGCATTTT. It codes for CASSRQGWDSNQPQHF. Full variable domain (remainder filled in from reference TRBV19 and TRBJ1-5): DGGITQSPKYLFRKEGQNVTLSCEQNLNHDAMYWYRQDPGQGLRLIYYSQIVNDFQKGDIAEGYSVSREKKESFPLTVTSAQKNPTAFYLCASSRQGWDSNQPQHFGDGTRLSIL.